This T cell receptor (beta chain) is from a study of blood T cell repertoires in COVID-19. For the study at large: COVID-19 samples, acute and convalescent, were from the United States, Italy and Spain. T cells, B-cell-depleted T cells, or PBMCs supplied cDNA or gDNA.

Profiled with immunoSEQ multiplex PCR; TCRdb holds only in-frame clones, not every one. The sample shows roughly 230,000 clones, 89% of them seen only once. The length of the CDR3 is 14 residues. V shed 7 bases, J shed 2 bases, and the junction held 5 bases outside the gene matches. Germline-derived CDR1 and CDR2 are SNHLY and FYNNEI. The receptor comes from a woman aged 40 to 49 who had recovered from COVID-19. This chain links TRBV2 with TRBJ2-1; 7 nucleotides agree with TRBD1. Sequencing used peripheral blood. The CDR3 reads CASNLDRTYNEQFF. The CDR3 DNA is TGTGCCAGCAACCTGGACAGGACCTACAATGAGCAGTTCTTC.